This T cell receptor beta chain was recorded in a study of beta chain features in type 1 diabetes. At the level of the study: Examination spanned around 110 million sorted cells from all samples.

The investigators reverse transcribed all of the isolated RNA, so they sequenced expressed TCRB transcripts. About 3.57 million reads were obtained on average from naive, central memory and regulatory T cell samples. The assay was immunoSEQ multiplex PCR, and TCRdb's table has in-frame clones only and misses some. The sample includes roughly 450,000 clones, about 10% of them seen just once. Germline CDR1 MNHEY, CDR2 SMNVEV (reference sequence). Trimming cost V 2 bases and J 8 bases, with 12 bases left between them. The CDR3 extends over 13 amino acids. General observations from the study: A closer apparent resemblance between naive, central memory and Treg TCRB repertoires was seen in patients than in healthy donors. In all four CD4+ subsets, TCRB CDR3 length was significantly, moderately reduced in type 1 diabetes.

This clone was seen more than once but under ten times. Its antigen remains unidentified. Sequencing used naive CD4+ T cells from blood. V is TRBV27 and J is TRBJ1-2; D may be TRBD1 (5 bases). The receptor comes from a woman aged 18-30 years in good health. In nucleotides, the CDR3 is TGTGCCAGCAGTTTACGGCAGGGTGGCGGCTACACCTTC. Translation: CASSLRQGGGYTF.